Below, one TCR beta chain is given with its context. The sample comes from a study of cytomegalovirus exposure and HLA in healthy donors. Germline CDR1 reads MNHEY; CDR2 reads SMNVEV (reference sequence). The V segment lost 6 bases and the J segment 4 bases; nucleotides outside the gene matches: 9. This CDR3 contains 15 residues. Use of 60 Vbeta and 13 Jbeta primers characterized the PCR. Libraries were prepared by immunoSEQ multiplex PCR; TCRdb keeps only in-frame clonotypes and omits some of them. This sample has some 87,000 clones, with nearly 70% found just once. This TCR was sampled from a woman aged 50 to 65 in good health and CMV-seropositive. The rearrangement joins TRBV27 to TRBJ1-5; 7 positions agree with TRBD1. Source material: PBMCs. CDR3 sequence: CASRLNRGGNQPQHF. CDR3 DNA sequence: TGTGCCAGCAGACTAAACAGGGGTGGGAATCAGCCCCAGCATTTT.